The entry below gives a single T cell receptor (beta chain) sequence along with its context. The sample is drawn from a study of T cell repertoires in cytomegalovirus infection. Across the whole study: Public TCR beta signatures provided an indication of both CMV infection and a matching HLA type.

TCRdb ran MiXCR on the reads and lists one entry per CDR3 protein. Seen here are around 530,000 distinct CDR3 sequences, approximately 25% observed once, and the top ten hold less than 15%. Germline V CDR1 and CDR2: SEHNR, FQNEAQ (reference sequence). The length of the CDR3 is 16 residues. V was pared by 3 bases and J by 4 bases, with 9 bases of the junction left unmatched. This receptor was identified in a human donor in good health (CMV status not recorded). Some clones in this sample may be carry-over from other donors' samples. The chain couples TRBV7-9 to TRBJ2-7, with TRBD1 matching 10 bases. Sequencing used PBMCs. The CDR3 sequence is CASSLEPGQGKYEQYF. The CDR3 nucleotides read TGTGCCAGCAGCTTGGAACCGGGACAGGGGAAATACGAGCAGTACTTC.